This T cell receptor beta chain was captured by sequencing in a study of blood T cell repertoires in COVID-19. Per the original data handling: Amplification of reference gene primers provided the estimated nucleated cell counts. The table came from immunoSEQ multiplex PCR; TCRdb's copy has only in-frame clones and leaves some out. V, J and clone size are those of that table, while D and trimming were read from the DNA. The table includes 200,000 to 300,000 clones, over 65% detected once. CDR1 is MNHNS, CDR2 SASEGT, per germline. The V and J ends lost 3 bases and 3 bases respectively, with 8 bases between them. This CDR3 region has 13 residues.

The clonotype comes from an elderly woman with acute or convalescent COVID-19. The chain couples TRBV6-1 to TRBJ1-2; possible D gene TRBD1, 6 bases. The sample was peripheral blood. CDR3: CASSDRGDYGYTF. The CDR3, as DNA: TGTGCCAGCAGTGACAGGGGAGACTATGGCTACACCTTC.